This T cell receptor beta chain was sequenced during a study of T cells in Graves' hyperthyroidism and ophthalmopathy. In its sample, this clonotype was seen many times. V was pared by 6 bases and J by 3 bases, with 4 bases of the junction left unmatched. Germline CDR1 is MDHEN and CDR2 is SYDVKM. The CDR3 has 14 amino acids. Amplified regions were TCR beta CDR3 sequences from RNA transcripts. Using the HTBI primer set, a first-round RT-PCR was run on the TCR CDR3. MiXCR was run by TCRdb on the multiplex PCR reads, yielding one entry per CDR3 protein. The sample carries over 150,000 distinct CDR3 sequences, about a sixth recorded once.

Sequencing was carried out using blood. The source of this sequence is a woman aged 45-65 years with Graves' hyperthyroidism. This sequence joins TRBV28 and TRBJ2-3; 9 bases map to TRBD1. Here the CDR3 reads CASRGQGGTDTQYF. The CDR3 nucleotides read TGTGCCAGCAGGGGACAGGGCGGGACAGATACGCAGTATTTT.